Below are 20 T cell receptor beta chains sequenced from a single sample in a study of T cell changes during pregnancy in multiple sclerosis. Data came from immunoSEQ multiplex PCR; TCRdb stores just in-frame clones and leaves some out. Counted here are some 97,000 clones, about 90% occurring once; the ten biggest clones make up about 1.9%. The sequencing here drew on peripheral blood, taken after pregnancy. These receptors originate from a female donor with multiple sclerosis, enrolled in a pregnancy study.

J is TRBJ2-1 and V is TRBV9, with 11 nucleotides matching TRBD2. CDR1 is SGDLS, CDR2 YYNGEE, per germline. CDR3 length equals 16 residues. V was clipped by 4 bases and J by 4 bases; unmatched bases: 7. The DNA for the CDR3 is TGTGCCAGCAGCCCTAGCGGGACTAGCGGATACAATGAGCAGTTCTTC. It encodes CASSPSGTSGYNEQFF.

The gene calls are TRBV6-1 and TRBJ1-1, with 7 bases identical to TRBD1. Germline CDR1 is MNHNS and CDR2 is SASEGT. V was pared by 5 bases and J by 7 bases, with 10 bases of the junction left unmatched. This CDR3 has 14 amino acids. This chain's CDR3 is CASSTLGTAVEAFF. Here the CDR3 DNA reads TGTGCCAGCAGTACGCTTGGGACAGCAGTTGAAGCTTTCTTT.

The chain combines TRBV29-1 with TRBJ1-5, with D maybe TRBD1 (5 bases). Germline loops: CDR1 SQVTM, CDR2 ANQGSEA. The CDR3 is made up of 13 amino acids. The V end was cut by 4 bases, the J end by 4 bases, with 11 bases between. Here the CDR3 reads CSVGDGGNQPQHF. In nucleotides, the CDR3 is TGCAGCGTTGGGGACGGGGGGAATCAGCCCCAGCATTTT.

The V call is TRBV5-5, the J call TRBJ1-1; weak D call: TRBD1 (6 bases). This CDR3 has 15 residues. The germline V gene encodes CDR1 SGHKS and CDR2 YYEKEE (reference sequence). V gave up 4 bases and J gave up 3 bases, with 16 bases separating them. The CDR3 sequence: CASSAAGTQDTEAFF. The CDR3 DNA follows: TGTGCCAGCAGCGCTGCCGGGACACAAGACACTGAAGCTTTCTTT.

The gene calls are TRBV15 and TRBJ2-3, with D possibly matching TRBD2 (6 bases). With 0 bases removed from V and 6 bases from J, the gap between germline ends came to 16 bases. This CDR3 has 16 residues. Per germline, CDR1 LNHNV and CDR2 YYDKDF (reference sequence). CDR3 nucleotides: TGTGCCACCAGCAGAGATCCCGGGGGAACCGGGGATACGCAGTATTTT. As protein: CATSRDPGGTGDTQYF.

The chain links TRBV5-1 to TRBJ2-5, with TRBD1 matching over 9 bases. CDR3 length: 15 amino acids. V shed 4 bases, J shed 6 bases, and the junction held 10 bases outside the gene matches. Germline V gene lookup returns CDR1 SGHRS and CDR2 YFSETQ. The CDR3 region has the DNA TGCGCCAGCAGCCCCCTAACAGGGGGCGCACAGACCCAGTACTTC. Translated, it gives CASSPLTGGAQTQYF. The variable domain in full, with the rest retrieved from reference TRBV5-1 and TRBJ2-5, is KAGVTQTPRYLIKTRGQQVTLSCSPISGHRSVSWYQQTPGQGLQFLFEYFSETQRNKGNFPGRFSGRQFSNSRSEMNVSTLELGDSALYLCASSPLTGGAQTQYFGPGTRLLVL.

The chain links TRBV6-5 to TRBJ2-3; the D gene is possibly TRBD2 (5 bases). Trimming took off 7 bases at V and 0 bases at J, with 11 bases between the two ends. This CDR3 spans 14 amino acids. Germline CDR1 and CDR2: MNHEY and SVGAGI. DNA of the CDR3: TGTGCCAGCACCTCGCCGGGGAGCACAGATACGCAGTATTTT. Protein sequence: CASTSPGSTDTQYF.

V is TRBV4-2 and J is TRBJ2-4, with a tentative D call TRBD2 (6 bases). The CDR3 has 18 amino acids. The V end lost 1 base, the J end lost 0 bases, and 16 bases lay between the germline ends. Germline assignment: CDR1 LGHNA and CDR2 YNFKEQ. CDR3 protein: CASSQVLAGNLAKNIQYF. The DNA for the CDR3 is TGTGCCAGCAGCCAAGTGCTTGCGGGGAACTTAGCCAAAAACATTCAGTACTTC.

The J gene is TRBJ1-2, the V gene TRBV7-2, with 8 positions matching TRBD1. CDR1 is SGHTA and CDR2 is FQGNSA in the germline V gene. This CDR3 spans 14 amino acids. Trimming took 5 bases from V and 4 from J; bases not matched to a gene: 6. The CDR3 region has the DNA TGTGCCAGCAGCCTTCGGGACAGGAGCTATGGCTACACCTTC. This gives the protein CASSLRDRSYGYTF. Complete variable domain (other parts from reference TRBV7-2 and TRBJ1-2): GAGVSQSPSNKVTEKGKDVELRCDPISGHTALYWYRQSLGQGLEFLIYFQGNSAPDKSGLPSDRFSAERTGGSVSTLTIQRTQQEDSAVYLCASSLRDRSYGYTFGSGTRLTVV.

This clone has only one observation. This sequence joins TRBV5-1 and TRBJ1-1, with D perhaps TRBD1 (6 bases). The length of the CDR3 is 11 residues. Trimming removed 6 bases from V and 3 bases from J, with 6 bases in between. Germline values: CDR1 SGHRS, CDR2 YFSETQ. The CDR3 coding sequence is TGCGCCAGCACAGGGGACACTGAAGCTTTCTTT. Translated: CASTGDTEAFF. The whole variable domain, remainder taken from reference TRBV5-1 and TRBJ1-1, is KAGVTQTPRYLIKTRGQQVTLSCSPISGHRSVSWYQQTPGQGLQFLFEYFSETQRNKGNFPGRFSGRQFSNSRSEMNVSTLELGDSALYLCASTGDTEAFFGQGTRLTVV.

The V gene is TRBV29-1, the J gene TRBJ2-7; 10 bases map to TRBD2. Germline lookup yields CDR1 SQVTM and CDR2 ANQGSEA. V lost 4 bases and J lost 2; bases outside the gene matches: 5. The CDR3 has 14 residues. This CDR3 reads CSVVGLAETYEQYF. The CDR3 DNA is TGCAGCGTTGTCGGACTAGCGGAAACCTACGAGCAGTACTTC.

This sequence joins TRBV18 and TRBJ2-4; the match to TRBD1 covers 8 bases. The CDR3 is made up of 13 amino acids. Unmatched junction bases numbered 6, after V lost 6 bases and J lost 8 bases. Germline CDR1 is KGHSH and CDR2 is LQKENI. The CDR3 here is CASSSTGVDIQYF. The CDR3 region has the DNA TGTGCCAGCTCCTCGACAGGGGTGGACATTCAGTACTTC.

The J gene is TRBJ2-3, the V gene TRBV6-1; 15 nucleotides agree with TRBD2. CDR3 length: 17 amino acids. V lost 3 bases to trimming and J lost 6 bases; unmatched junction nucleotides: 7. Germline CDR1 and CDR2: MNHNS and SASEGT. The CDR3 is CASSEGLAGGTWDTQYF. DNA for the CDR3: TGTGCCAGCAGTGAGGGACTAGCGGGGGGAACGTGGGATACGCAGTATTTT.

This chain uses TRBV28 with TRBJ2-2; 7 nucleotides match TRBD1. This CDR3 has 16 residues. Losses at the gene ends were 3 bases for V and 3 bases for J; bases not matched to a gene: 7. Germline assignment: CDR1 MDHEN and CDR2 SYDVKM. The CDR3 loop is CASSFFQGEYTGELFF. CDR3 sequence (DNA): TGTGCCAGCAGTTTTTTCCAGGGGGAGTACACCGGGGAGCTGTTTTTT.

The V call is TRBV6-5, the J call TRBJ2-7; 7 nucleotides match TRBD1. The germline V gene encodes CDR1 MNHEY and CDR2 SVGAGI. This CDR3 has 12 amino acids. V gave up 1 base and J gave up 6 bases; unmatched junction bases: 0. The CDR3, as DNA: TGTGCCAGCAGTTACTACAGGGGCGAGCAGTACTTC. This translates into CASSYYRGEQYF.

The V gene is TRBV9, the J gene TRBJ2-7; TRBD1 agrees at 9 bases. Trimming removed 3 bases from V and 2 bases from J; junction bases left unmatched: 6. Germline values: CDR1 SGDLS, CDR2 YYNGEE. The CDR3 loop spans 15 amino acids. The DNA for the CDR3 is TGTGCCAGCAGCGCCGGGACAGGGCCGACCTACGAGCAGTACTTC. Its protein product is CASSAGTGPTYEQYF.

The chain joins TRBV25-1 to TRBJ2-3; no clear D gene. This CDR3 has 12 amino acids. V was cut by 7 bases and J by 1 base, with 6 bases left in between. Germline V gene lookup returns CDR1 MGHDK and CDR2 SYGVNS. The CDR3 loop is CASNAGTDTQYF. In DNA form, the CDR3 reads TGTGCCAGCAATGCAGGCACAGATACGCAGTATTTT. Looking up the rest from reference TRBV25-1 and TRBJ2-3 gives the full variable domain: EADIYQTPRYLVIGTGKKITLECSQTMGHDKMYWYQQDPGMELHLIHYSYGVNSTEKGDLSSESTVSRIRTEHFPLTLESARPSHTSQYLCASNAGTDTQYFGPGTRLTVL.

This sequence joins TRBV7-2 and TRBJ1-2; no clear D. Germline V gene data show CDR1 as SGHTA and CDR2 as FQGNSA. CDR3 length: 13 residues. Trimming pared 1 base from V and 7 bases from J, leaving 10 bases between. CDR3 sequence reads: CASSLESGSGYTF. The CDR3 DNA reads TGTGCCAGCAGCTTAGAGTCAGGAAGTGGCTACACCTTC.

V gene TRBV30 combines with J gene TRBJ1-1, with 11 bases fitting TRBD1. The CDR3 sequence is 12 residues long. Germline CDR1 GTSNPN, CDR2 SVGIG (reference sequence). CDR3 in amino acids: CVSSRTGGSAFF. DNA for the CDR3: TGTGTTTCATCCAGGACAGGGGGCTCGGCTTTCTTT.

V and J are TRBV28 and TRBJ2-1; D is perhaps TRBD2 (5 bases). This CDR3 is 14 amino acids long. V lost 5 bases and J lost 5, with 13 bases in between. Germline CDR1 reads MDHEN; CDR2 reads SYDVKM. This chain's CDR3 is CASSLLDYDNEQFF. CDR3 nucleotide sequence: TGTGCCAGCAGTCTCCTTGACTACGACAATGAGCAGTTCTTC. Supplemented by reference TRBV28 and TRBJ2-1, the full variable domain reads DVKVTQSSRYLVKRTGEKVFLECVQDMDHENMFWYRQDPGLGLRLIYFSYDVKMKEKGDIPEGYSVSREKKERFSLILESASTNQTSMYLCASSLLDYDNEQFFGPGTRLTVL.